The rows below give T cell receptor beta chains drawn from one sample of a study of Ad26.COV2.S vaccination and SARS-CoV-2 variants. Only in-frame clones appear in the TCRdb table, and some are missing; sequencing was by immunoSEQ multiplex PCR. The sample consists of a few hundred thousand clones, roughly 88% of them appearing once. This specimen was peripheral blood, taken in a trial of Ad26.COV2.S vaccine versus placebo. The receptors stem from a person aged 18-60 years who received the Ad26.COV2.S COVID-19 vaccine or a placebo. Both conserved end residues are part of each CDR3. A D gene is named only where the DNA matches it firmly. Clone size, where shown, is once, few, many, or a class for clones that have expanded.

V	J	D	size	DNA	CDR3
TRBV13	TRBJ2-1	TRBD1	-	TGTGCCAGCAGCCCGACAGGGGGGGATCTCGGTGAGCAGTTCTTC	CASSPTGGDLGEQFF
TRBV5-1	TRBJ2-2	TRBD2	-	TGCGCCAGCACCATGACTATGGCGGGAGTGGAGCTGTTTTTT	CASTMTMAGVELFF
TRBV3-1/TRBV3-2	TRBJ1-3	-	-	TGTGCCAGCAGCCAAGACACTAGCTCTGGAAACACCATATATTTT	CASSQDTSSGNTIYF
TRBV13	TRBJ2-1	TRBD2	-	TGTGCCAGCAGCTCCTGGACTAGCGGGAGCGCCTACAATGAGCAGTTCTTC	CASSSWTSGSAYNEQFF
TRBV11-2	TRBJ2-5	TRBD1	-	TGTGCCAGCAGCTTAGCGCCCACAGGGGATAAGGAGACCCAGTACTTC	CASSLAPTGDKETQYF
TRBV3-1/TRBV3-2	TRBJ2-7	-	once	TGTGCCAGCAGCCCAGGGGCATTCGACGAGCAGTACTTC	CASSPGAFDEQYF
TRBV24-1	TRBJ2-1	TRBD2	-	TGTGCCACCAGTGATGGACTAGCGGGATCTGAAAGGACCTACAATGAGCAGTTCTTC	CATSDGLAGSERTYNEQFF
TRBV5-1	TRBJ1-2	-	-	TGCGCCAGCAGCTTGTGGGGGGTGGACTATGGCTACACCTTC	CASSLWGVDYGYTF
TRBV15	TRBJ2-7	TRBD2	-	TGTGCCACCAGCAGAGATCTTCTGGCTAGCGGGAGAACCTACGAGCAGTACTTC	CATSRDLLASGRTYEQYF
TRBV11-2	TRBJ2-5	-	-	TGTGCCAGCAGCGTTCGGTCCAGGGAGACCCAGTACTTC	CASSVRSRETQYF
TRBV5-5	TRBJ2-7	-	-	TGTGCCAGCAGCTCCACCTACGAGCAGTACTTC	CASSSTYEQYF
TRBV10-3	TRBJ1-1	TRBD1	-	TGTGCCACAGGACAGGGTGGCCGATTGAACACTGAAGCTTTCTTT	CATGQGGRLNTEAFF
TRBV19	TRBJ1-1	-	-	TGTGCCAGTAGTAAAGGGTGGGTTTTCCAGGGTGAAGCTTTCTTT	CASSKGWVFQGEAFF
TRBV19	TRBJ2-4	TRBD1	-	TGTGCCAGTAGTATAGCTGACAGGGTGGGGAACATTCAGTACTTC	CASSIADRVGNIQYF
TRBV6-2/TRBV6-3	TRBJ2-7	-	-	TGTGCCAGCAGCCCCTCAGCCGGGAGCGAGCAGTACTTC	CASSPSAGSEQYF
TRBV28	TRBJ1-5	-	-	TGTGCCAGCAGGCCTCGGGGGGGCAATCAGCCCCAGCATTTT	CASRPRGGNQPQHF
TRBV15	TRBJ2-1	TRBD1	-	TGTGCCACCAGCAACAGACAGGGATACTACAATGAGCAGTTCTTC	CATSNRQGYYNEQFF
TRBV15	TRBJ2-3	-	once	TGTGCCACCAGCAGAGCTCAGGGGCTTGGCGCAGATACGCAGTATTTT	CATSRAQGLGADTQYF
TRBV10-1	TRBJ1-5	-	once	TGCGCCAGAGGGGAGGGAGGTCAGCCCCAGCATTTT	CARGEGGQPQHF
TRBV28	TRBJ2-5	-	-	TGTGCCAGCAGTACTGAGGGACGTGAGACCCAGTACTTC	CASSTEGRETQYF